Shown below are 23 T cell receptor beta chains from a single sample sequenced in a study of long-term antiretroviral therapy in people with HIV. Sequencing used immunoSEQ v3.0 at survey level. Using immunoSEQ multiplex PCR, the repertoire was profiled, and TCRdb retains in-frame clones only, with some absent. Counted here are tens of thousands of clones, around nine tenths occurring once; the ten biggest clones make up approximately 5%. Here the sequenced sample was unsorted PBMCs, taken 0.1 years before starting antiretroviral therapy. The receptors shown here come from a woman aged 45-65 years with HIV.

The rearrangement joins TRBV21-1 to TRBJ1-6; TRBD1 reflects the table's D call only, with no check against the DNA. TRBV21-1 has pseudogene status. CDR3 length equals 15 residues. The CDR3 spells CASSKGFEAGGVLDF. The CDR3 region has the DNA TGTGCCAGCAGCAAAGGTTTCGAGGCAGGGGGTGTGCTAGACTTT.

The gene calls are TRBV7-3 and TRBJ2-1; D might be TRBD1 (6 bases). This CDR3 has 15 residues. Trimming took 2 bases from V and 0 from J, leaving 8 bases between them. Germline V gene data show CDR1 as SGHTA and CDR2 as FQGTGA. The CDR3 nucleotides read TGTGCCAGCAGCTTAGACAGGAGCTCCTACAATGAGCAGTTCTTC. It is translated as CASSLDRSSYNEQFF.

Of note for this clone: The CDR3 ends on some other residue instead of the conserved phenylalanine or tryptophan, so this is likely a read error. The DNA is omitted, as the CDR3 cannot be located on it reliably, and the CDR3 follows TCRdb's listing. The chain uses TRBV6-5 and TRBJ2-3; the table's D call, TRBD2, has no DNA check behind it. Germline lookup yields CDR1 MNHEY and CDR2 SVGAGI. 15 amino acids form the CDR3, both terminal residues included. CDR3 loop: CASSSTSGGALASVL.

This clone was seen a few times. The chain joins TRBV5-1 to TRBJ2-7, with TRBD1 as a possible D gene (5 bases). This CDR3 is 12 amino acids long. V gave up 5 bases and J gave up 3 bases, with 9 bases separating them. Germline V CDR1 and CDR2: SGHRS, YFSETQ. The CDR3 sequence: CASRGRDYEQYF. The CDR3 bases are TGCGCCAGCAGGGGCAGGGACTACGAGCAGTACTTC.

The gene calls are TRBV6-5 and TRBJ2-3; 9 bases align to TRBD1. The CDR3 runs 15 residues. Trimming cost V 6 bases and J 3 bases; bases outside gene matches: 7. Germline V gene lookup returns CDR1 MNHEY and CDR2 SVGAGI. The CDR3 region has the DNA TGTGCCAGCAGATTTGGACAGGGGTTGACAGATACGCAGTATTTT. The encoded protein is CASRFGQGLTDTQYF.

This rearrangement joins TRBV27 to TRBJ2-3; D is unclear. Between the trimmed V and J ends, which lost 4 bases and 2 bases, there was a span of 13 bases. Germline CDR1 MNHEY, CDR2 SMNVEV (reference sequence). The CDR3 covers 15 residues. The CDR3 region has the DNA TGTGCCAGCAGTTCGGACCAAGTTTCCACAGATACGCAGTATTTT. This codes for CASSSDQVSTDTQYF.

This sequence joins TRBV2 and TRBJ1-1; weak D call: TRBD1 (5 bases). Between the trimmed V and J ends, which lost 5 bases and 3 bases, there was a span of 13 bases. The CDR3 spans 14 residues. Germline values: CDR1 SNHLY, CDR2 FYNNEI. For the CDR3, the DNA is TGTGCCAGCAGTCCAGGGATACGAGACACTGAAGCTTTCTTT. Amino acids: CASSPGIRDTEAFF.

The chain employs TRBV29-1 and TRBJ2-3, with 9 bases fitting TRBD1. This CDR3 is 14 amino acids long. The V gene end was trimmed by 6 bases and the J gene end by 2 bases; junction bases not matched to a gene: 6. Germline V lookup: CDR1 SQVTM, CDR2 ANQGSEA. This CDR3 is CSVARDRDTDTQYF. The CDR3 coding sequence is TGCAGCGTCGCCCGGGACAGGGACACAGATACGCAGTATTTT.

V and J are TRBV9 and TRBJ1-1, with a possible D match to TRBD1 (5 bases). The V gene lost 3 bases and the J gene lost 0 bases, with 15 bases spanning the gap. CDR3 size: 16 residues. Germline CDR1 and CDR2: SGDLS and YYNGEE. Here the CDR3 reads CASSAGSGWMNTEAFF. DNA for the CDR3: TGTGCCAGCAGCGCAGGGAGCGGATGGATGAACACTGAAGCTTTCTTT.

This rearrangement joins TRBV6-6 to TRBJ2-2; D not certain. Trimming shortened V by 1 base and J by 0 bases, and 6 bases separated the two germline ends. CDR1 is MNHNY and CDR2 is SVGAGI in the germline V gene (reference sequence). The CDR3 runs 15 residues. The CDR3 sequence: CASSYFTSNTGELFF. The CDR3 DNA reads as TGTGCCAGCAGTTACTTCACATCGAACACCGGGGAGCTGTTTTTT.

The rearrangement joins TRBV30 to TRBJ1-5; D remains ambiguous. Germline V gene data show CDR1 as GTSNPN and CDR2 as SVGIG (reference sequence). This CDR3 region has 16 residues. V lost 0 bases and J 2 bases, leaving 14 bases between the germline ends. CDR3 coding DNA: TGTGCCTGGAGTGTACGAGGTGATAGAGGCAATCAGCCCCAGCATTTT. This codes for CAWSVRGDRGNQPQHF.

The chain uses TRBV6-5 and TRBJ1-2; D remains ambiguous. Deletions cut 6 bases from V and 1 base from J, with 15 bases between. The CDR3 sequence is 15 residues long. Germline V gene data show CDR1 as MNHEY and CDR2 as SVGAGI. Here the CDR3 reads CASRLTAGGNYGYTF. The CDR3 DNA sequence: TGTGCCAGCAGATTAACGGCGGGCGGTAACTATGGCTACACCTTC.

The CDR3: CASSPADGYEQYF. The CDR3 bases are TGTGCCAGCTCACCTGCGGACGGCTACGAGCAGTACTTC. The chain uses TRBV18 and TRBJ2-7; D not certain. The length of the CDR3 is 13 residues. Trimming took 3 bases from V and 3 from J, leaving 9 bases between them. Germline CDR1 is KGHSH and CDR2 is LQKENI.

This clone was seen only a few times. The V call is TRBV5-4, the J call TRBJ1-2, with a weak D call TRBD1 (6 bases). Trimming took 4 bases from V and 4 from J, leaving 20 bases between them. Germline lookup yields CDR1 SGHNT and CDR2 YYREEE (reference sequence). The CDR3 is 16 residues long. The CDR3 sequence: CASSRRGAPTPYGYTF. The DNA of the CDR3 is TGTGCCAGCAGCCGAAGGGGGGCACCCACCCCCTATGGCTACACCTTC.

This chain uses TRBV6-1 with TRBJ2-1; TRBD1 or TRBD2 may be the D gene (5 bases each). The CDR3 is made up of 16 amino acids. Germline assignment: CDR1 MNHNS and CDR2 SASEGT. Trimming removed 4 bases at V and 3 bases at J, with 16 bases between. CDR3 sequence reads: CASSVGTTHSYNEQFF. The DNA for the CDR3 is TGTGCCAGCAGTGTAGGGACGACCCATAGCTACAATGAGCAGTTCTTC.

The CDR3 is CASSLGGYGYTF. CDR3 DNA sequence: TGTGCCAGCAGCTTAGGTGGCTATGGCTACACCTTC. The chain employs TRBV11-2 and TRBJ1-2; no reliable D call. There are 12 residues in the CDR3. The germline CDR1 and CDR2 sequences are SGHAT and FQNNGV. The V end lost 1 base, the J end lost 4 bases, and 4 bases lay between the germline ends. The variable domain in full, completed from reference TRBV11-2 and TRBJ1-2, reads EAGVAQSPRYKIIEKRQSVAFWCNPISGHATLYWYQQILGQGPKLLIQFQNNGVVDDSQLPKDRFSAERLKGVDSTLKIQPAKLEDSAVYLCASSLGGYGYTFGSGTRLTVV.

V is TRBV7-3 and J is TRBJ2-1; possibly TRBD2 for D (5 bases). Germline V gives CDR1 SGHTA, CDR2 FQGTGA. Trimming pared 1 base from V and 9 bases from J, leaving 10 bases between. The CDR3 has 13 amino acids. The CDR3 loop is CASSLMSGSEQFF. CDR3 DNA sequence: TGTGCCAGCAGCTTAATGAGCGGAAGTGAGCAGTTCTTC.

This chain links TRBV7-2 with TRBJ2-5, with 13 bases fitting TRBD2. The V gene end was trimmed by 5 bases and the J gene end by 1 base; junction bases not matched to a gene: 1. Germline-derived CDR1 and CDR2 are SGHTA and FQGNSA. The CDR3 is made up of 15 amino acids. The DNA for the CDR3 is TGTGCCAGCAGCCGGACTAGCGGGGGCCAAGAGACCCAGTACTTC. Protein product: CASSRTSGGQETQYF.

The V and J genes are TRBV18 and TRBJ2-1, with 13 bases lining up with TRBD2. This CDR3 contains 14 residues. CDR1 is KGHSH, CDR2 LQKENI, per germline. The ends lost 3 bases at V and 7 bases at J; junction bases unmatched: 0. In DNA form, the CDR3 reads TGTGCCAGCTCACCGGGACTAGCGGGGAATGAGCAGTTCTTC. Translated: CASSPGLAGNEQFF.

CDR3 loop: CASSKTPGWGGDTQYF. The CDR3 nucleotides are TGCGCCAGCAGCAAGACGCCAGGGTGGGGAGGAGATACGCAGTATTTT. The chain joins TRBV5-1 to TRBJ2-3; tentative D call: TRBD2 (6 bases). Trimming left V 4 bases short and J 5 bases short, with 20 bases between. The germline CDR1 and CDR2 sequences are SGHRS and YFSETQ. The CDR3 spans 16 residues.

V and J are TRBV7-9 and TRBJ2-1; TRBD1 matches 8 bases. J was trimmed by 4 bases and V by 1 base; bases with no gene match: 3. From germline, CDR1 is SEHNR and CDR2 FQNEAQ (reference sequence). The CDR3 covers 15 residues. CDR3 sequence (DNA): TGTGCCAGCAGCTTAGTTGGGACAGGATACAATGAGCAGTTCTTC. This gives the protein CASSLVGTGYNEQFF.

The CDR3 loop is CASSGGQSGTQYF. The CDR3 nucleotides read TGTGCCAGCAGCGGGGGTCAGTCCGGGACCCAGTACTTC. The chain combines TRBV19 with TRBJ2-5, with 8 positions matching TRBD2. The CDR3 spans 13 residues. Germline CDR1 is LNHDA and CDR2 is SQIVND (reference sequence). V lost 9 bases to trimming and J lost 7 bases; unmatched junction nucleotides: 10.

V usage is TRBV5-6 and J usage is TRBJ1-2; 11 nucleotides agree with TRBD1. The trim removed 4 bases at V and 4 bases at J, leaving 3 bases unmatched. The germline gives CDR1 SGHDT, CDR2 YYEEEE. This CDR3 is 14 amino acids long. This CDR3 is CASSKGTGGYGYTF. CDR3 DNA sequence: TGTGCCAGCAGCAAGGGGACAGGGGGCTATGGCTACACCTTC.